These 17 T cell receptor beta chains were all obtained from the same sample, sequenced in a study of tumor-infiltrating lymphocytes in primary liver carcinoma. Making TCR beta cDNA involved approximately 510 ng total RNA and a constant-region primer. Slightly modified ARM-PCR served as the procedure for the TCR beta libraries. These libraries came from three rounds of nested multiplex PCR. In the first two PCR rounds, TRBV1-TRBV30 forward primers were paired with a C-beta reverse primer, and each round lasted around 10 cycles. One entry per CDR3 protein, called by TCRdb with MiXCR from the multiplex PCR reads. This sample carries approximately 100,000 distinct CDR3 sequences, 65% to 75% of them seen once, and the ten largest clones take approximately 12%. Unsorted bulk tissue (roughly 20-34 mg) underwent RNA and DNA co-extraction. Sequenced: liver tumor tissue from sampling region 2. Subset noted: tumor region T2, inferior pole. The receptors were gathered from a woman aged 60-75 years with primary liver carcinoma and hepatitis B virus infection.

This clonotype was picked up one time. With a much larger clone just one base away, this may be a read error. This sequence joins TRBV28 and TRBJ2-7; possibly TRBD1 for D (6 bases). Germline-derived CDR1 and CDR2 are MDHEN and SYDVKM. The CDR3 length is 15 residues. The CDR3 coding sequence is TGTGCCAGCAGATCGAACAGGGCTCTTCCCTACGGGCAGTACTTC. It specifies CASRSNRALPYGQYF.

This clonotype was recorded once. V gene TRBV29-1 combines with J gene TRBJ1-2, with D unresolved. Germline CDR1 reads SQVTM; CDR2 reads ANQGSEA. The CDR3 extends over 12 amino acids. The V and J ends lost 6 bases and 6 bases respectively, with 14 bases between them. The CDR3 nucleotides read TGCAGCGTCTCGGTGGGAGACCATGGCTACACCTTC. Protein product: CSVSVGDHGYTF.

The chain employs TRBV6-1 and TRBJ2-7; no firm D call. CDR1 MNHNS and CDR2 SASEGT come from the germline V gene. The CDR3 sequence is 16 residues long. V dropped 5 bases and J dropped 3 bases, with 20 bases sitting between them. CDR3 region: CASSSRPSKRDYEQYF. The CDR3 coding sequence is TGTGCCAGCAGTTCTCGGCCGAGCAAAAGGGACTACGAGCAGTACTTC.

Note on this clonotype: One end of the junction is discordant with germline, which a read error may explain. The chain employs TRBV5-5 and TRBJ2-7; the D is unclear. This CDR3 is 15 amino acids long. Germline assignment: CDR1 SGHKS and CDR2 YYEKEE (reference sequence). CDR3 in DNA: TGTGCCAGCAGCTTGTTTCCCGATCTCCAATACGAGCAATACTTC. Translation: CASSLFPDLQYEQYF.

This sequence joins TRBV6-5 and TRBJ2-1; D remains unclear. This CDR3 contains 14 residues. V lost 5 bases, J lost 4 bases, and 12 bases lay in between. The germline gives CDR1 MNHEY, CDR2 SVGAGI. The CDR3: CASSRSGLYNEQFF. In DNA, the CDR3 is TGTGCCAGCAGTAGGAGTGGGCTATACAATGAGCAGTTCTTC.

The V and J genes are TRBV19 and TRBJ1-1; D is uncertain. This CDR3 spans 15 amino acids. Trimming left V 5 bases short and J 1 base short, with 14 bases between. CDR1 and CDR2 from the germline V gene are LNHDA and SQIVND (reference sequence). DNA of the CDR3: TGTGCCAGTAGTCCACAGTTCTTAGGGAACACTGAAGCTTTCTTT. It specifies CASSPQFLGNTEAFF. Combining the CDR3 with reference TRBV19 and TRBJ1-1 gives the whole variable domain DGGITQSPKYLFRKEGQNVTLSCEQNLNHDAMYWYRQDPGQGLRLIYYSQIVNDFQKGDIAEGYSVSREKKESFPLTVTSAQKNPTAFYLCASSPQFLGNTEAFFGQGTRLTVV.

Worth noting for this clonotype: One junction end does not reproduce the germline sequence, and a read error may be involved. The gene calls are TRBV5-6 and TRBJ2-1; TRBD2 aligns across 7 bases. Germline V gives CDR1 SGHDT, CDR2 YYEEEE. The CDR3 is 15 amino acids. The CDR3 sequence is CASSSRTRMTNEQLF. CDR3 DNA: TGTGCCAGCAGCTCCCGGACTAGGATGACCAATGAGCAGCTCTTC.

To note about this clonotype: Relative to the germline gene, one junction end is altered; a read error may explain this. The chain carries TRBV11-2 and TRBJ2-1, with 7 bases aligning to TRBD1. Germline V gives CDR1 SGHAT, CDR2 FQNNGV. This CDR3 spans 17 amino acids. CDR3 amino acids: CVSSLRTGQRFYIEQFF. Here the CDR3 DNA reads TGTGTCAGCAGCTTACGAACGGGACAGAGATTCTACATTGAGCAGTTCTTC. Full variable domain (missing parts from reference TRBV11-2 and TRBJ2-1): EAGVAQSPRYKIIEKRQSVAFWCNPISGHATLYWYQQILGQGPKLLIQFQNNGVVDDSQLPKDRFSAERLKGVDSTLKIQPAKLEDSAVYLCVSSLRTGQRFYIEQFFGPGTRLTVL.

This clonotype was seen just once. Germline and junction disagree at one end, which may indicate a read error. This sequence joins TRBV12-3 or TRBV12-4 and TRBJ1-5; 7 nucleotides line up with TRBD1. CDR3 size: 14 residues. The CDR3 protein is CDSRPGTVEQPQHF. DNA of the CDR3: TGCGACAGCAGACCGGGGACAGTGGAACAGCCCCAGCATTTT.

This clonotype has only one observation. A read error may produce the germline difference seen at one junction end. This chain links TRBV28 with TRBJ2-1, with D hard to call. CDR3 size: 15 residues. The germline CDR1 and CDR2 sequences are MDHEN and SYDVKM. The CDR3 region is CVSSRVTISYNEQFF. For the CDR3, the DNA is TGTGTCAGCAGTCGCGTGACCATCTCCTACAATGAGCAGTTCTTC.

The table lists this clonotype with a count of one. Its ends do not fully match the called genes, so a read error is possible. V is TRBV6-5 and J is TRBJ2-1, with D perhaps being TRBD1 or TRBD2 (5 bases each). CDR3 size: 14 residues. The germline gives CDR1 MNHEY, CDR2 SVGAGI. CDR3 DNA sequence: TGTGCCGACAGTTACTCCCCTAGCACTAATGAACAGTTCTTC. Its protein product is CADSYSPSTNEQFF.

A note on this clonotype: The germline gene is not matched at one end of the junction; a read error may be the cause. The J gene is TRBJ2-7, the V gene TRBV10-3; D is perhaps TRBD1 (6 bases). CDR3 length: 15 amino acids. The V gene's germline CDR1 is ENHRY and CDR2 SYGVKD. This CDR3 reads CAISEVVGGRYEQYF. The CDR3 DNA is TGTGCCATCAGTGAAGTTGTTGGGGGCCGCTACGAGCAGTATTTC.

Concerning this clonotype itself: Its ends do not fully match the called genes, so a read error is possible. The CDR3 nucleotides are TGTGCCAGCAGCCTTGGGACTAGTTCCGAAGAGACCAAGCACTTC. Its protein product is CASSLGTSSEETKHF. This rearrangement joins TRBV4-2 to TRBJ2-5; 8 bases agree with TRBD2. The CDR3 sequence is 15 residues long. Per germline, CDR1 LGHNA and CDR2 YNFKEQ.

To note about this clonotype: A much larger clone is a single base away; this may be a read error. The chain links TRBV7-9 to TRBJ2-7; D is unresolved. The germline V gene encodes CDR1 SEHNR and CDR2 FQNEAQ (reference sequence). The CDR3 consists of 13 residues. CDR3 nucleotides: TGTGACAGCAGCTACCCCACGGGCTACGAGCAGTACTTC. It yields the protein CDSSYPTGYEQYF. Full variable domain (outside the CDR3, taken from reference TRBV7-9 and TRBJ2-7): DTGVSQNPRHKITKRGQNVTFRCDPISEHNRLYWYRQTLGQGPEFLTYFQNEAQLEKSRLLSDRFSAERPKGSFSTLEIQRTEQGDSAMYLCDSSYPTGYEQYFGPGTRLTVT.

In regard to this clonotype: Since the CDR3 does not end with the conserved phenylalanine or tryptophan, this likely comes from a read error. No DNA is shown, since the ends of the CDR3 on it are uncertain; the CDR3 is the one TCRdb lists. The chain carries TRBV11-2 and TRBJ2-1; the listed D gene, TRBD2, was not tested against the DNA. The CDR3 has 17 residues if both end residues are counted. Germline loops: CDR1 SGHAT, CDR2 FQNNGV. The CDR3 spells CANSLGLVAGGPNELFL.

This clonotype was seen once. This rearrangement joins TRBV5-6 to TRBJ1-4, with D uncertain. The CDR3 extends over 13 amino acids. V shed 2 bases and J shed 14 bases, with 16 bases lying between them. Germline CDR1 and CDR2: SGHDT and YYEEEE. CDR3 in amino acids: CASSLRASERLFF. CDR3 DNA: TGTGCCAGCAGCTTAAGGGCTAGTGAAAGGCTGTTTTTT. Supplemented by reference TRBV5-6 and TRBJ1-4, the full variable domain reads DAGVTQSPTHLIKTRGQQVTLRCSPKSGHDTVSWYQQALGQGPQFIFQYYEEEERQRGNFPDRFSGHQFPNYSSELNVNALLLGDSALYLCASSLRASERLFFGSGTQLSVL.

This clonotype has a count of ten or more. The gene calls are TRBV13 and TRBJ2-5; perhaps TRBD1 as D (6 bases). The CDR3 extends over 16 amino acids. Germline V gene lookup returns CDR1 PRHDT and CDR2 FYEKMQ (reference sequence). Between the trimmed V and J ends, which lost 5 bases and 2 bases, there was a span of 18 bases. The CDR3 loop is CASSDAGTRKQETQYF. CDR3 sequence (DNA): TGTGCCAGCAGCGACGCCGGGACACGAAAACAAGAGACCCAGTACTTC.